The source of this T cell receptor (beta chain) is a study of OX40 agonist ivuxolimab in advanced cancers. Background on the study: Prior anti-PD-1, anti-PD-L1 or anti-CTLA-4 therapy did not bar entry, and about 40% had some.

This CDR3 is built from 13 residues. V was pared by 1 base and J by 0 bases, with 1 base between. Germline V lookup: CDR1 MDHEN, CDR2 SYDVKM. TCRdb's copy holds only in-frame clones and misses some; the assay was immunoSEQ multiplex PCR. The table shows 60,000 to 65,000 clones, with about 89% occurring only once. The sample was CD4+ or CD8+ T cells sorted from blood, taken in a trial of the OX40 agonist ivuxolimab. This TCR derives from an adult with an advanced solid tumor such as melanoma, head and neck, liver or kidney cancer. This chain connects TRBV28 to TRBJ2-4, with unresolved D. This CDR3 is CASSLLAKNIQYF. The CDR3 nucleotides read TGTGCCAGCAGTTTATTAGCCAAAAACATTCAGTACTTC.